This T cell receptor (beta chain) derives from a study of T cell changes during pregnancy in multiple sclerosis. CDR1 MNHEY and CDR2 SMNVEV come from the germline V gene (reference sequence). This CDR3 is built from 12 residues. Trimming took off 3 bases at V and 8 bases at J, with 8 bases between the two ends. The data were produced by immunoSEQ multiplex PCR, yet TCRdb's version contains in-frame clones alone and is incomplete. The sample includes 30,000 to 40,000 clones, about nine tenths of them seen just once. This TCR derives from a female donor with multiple sclerosis, enrolled in a pregnancy study. The chain employs TRBV27 and TRBJ2-1; a weak D match, TRBD2 (6 bases). The source material was CD8+ T cells from peripheral blood mononuclear cells, sampled in the second trimester of pregnancy. This CDR3 reads CASSLGGDEQFF. The CDR3 bases are TGTGCCAGCAGTTTGGGGGGAGATGAGCAGTTCTTC.